Below are 12 T cell receptor beta chains sequenced from a single sample in a study of blood T cell repertoires in COVID-19. TCRdb's copy holds only in-frame clones and misses some; the assay was immunoSEQ multiplex PCR. The profile shows 300,000 to 350,000 clones, 90% of them singletons. What was sequenced was peripheral blood. These receptors all come from a woman aged 25 to 39 with COVID-19, enrolled during active disease.

This chain joins TRBV6-5 and TRBJ2-7; 9 bases agree with TRBD2. The CDR3 is made up of 12 amino acids. After removal of 6 bases from V and 6 bases from J, the junction contained 3 bases not matched to a gene. Germline lookup yields CDR1 MNHEY and CDR2 SVGAGI. DNA for the CDR3: TGTGCCAGCAGGGGACTAGCTGGCGAGCAGTACTTC. It codes for CASRGLAGEQYF.

The chain uses TRBV7-6 and TRBJ2-5, with D perhaps matching TRBD1 (6 bases). This CDR3 has 18 residues. Trimming stripped 5 bases from V and 1 base from J, with 23 bases between. Per germline, CDR1 SGHVS and CDR2 FNYEAQ. The CDR3 region is CASSPGTLFVLGQETQYF. DNA for the CDR3: TGTGCCAGCAGCCCCGGGACACTATTCGTGCTGGGCCAAGAGACCCAGTACTTC.

A word on this clone: At the DNA level, this CDR3 is encoded by other sequences in the same sample as well. The chain couples TRBV29-1 to TRBJ2-7, with TRBD2 matching 11 bases. The CDR3 consists of 14 residues. The germline V gene has CDR1 SQVTM and CDR2 ANQGSEA. Trimming removed 5 bases from V and 2 bases from J; junction bases left unmatched: 5. This CDR3 is CSVLLAGVTYEQYF. CDR3 DNA sequence: TGCAGCGTTTTACTAGCGGGAGTCACCTACGAGCAGTACTTC.

CDR3 in amino acids: CASSFDPQGYNEQFF. The DNA of the CDR3 is TGTGCCAGCAGCTTCGACCCCCAGGGTTACAATGAGCAGTTCTTC. The chain carries TRBV11-3 and TRBJ2-1; the D gene is possibly TRBD1 (5 bases). The germline V gene encodes CDR1 SGHNT and CDR2 YENEEA. The CDR3 totals 15 residues. V gave up 3 bases and J gave up 4 bases, with 13 bases separating them.

The chain joins TRBV15 to TRBJ2-3, with TRBD2 matching over 8 bases. CDR3 length: 13 amino acids. Germline CDR1 LNHNV, CDR2 YYDKDF (reference sequence). V gave up 0 bases and J gave up 11 bases; unmatched junction bases: 4. The CDR3 spells CATSREREELQYF. CDR3 nucleotide sequence: TGTGCCACCAGCAGAGAGCGGGAGGAGTTGCAGTATTTT.

The V gene is TRBV5-4, the J gene TRBJ2-5; a weak D match, TRBD1 (5 bases). Germline V gene sequence: CDR1 SGHNT, CDR2 YYREEE (reference sequence). Between the trimmed V and J ends, which lost 10 bases and 0 bases, there was a span of 10 bases. This CDR3 region has 12 residues. CDR3 residues: CAQGRYQETQYF. The CDR3 DNA reads as TGTGCCCAGGGCAGGTACCAAGAGACCCAGTACTTC.

This clone came up once. The chain employs TRBV5-5 and TRBJ2-5; 8 bases agree with TRBD2. J lost 3 bases, V lost 0 bases, and 1 base had no gene match. The CDR3 runs to 14 residues. Germline CDR1 and CDR2: SGHKS and YYEKEE (reference sequence). CDR3 residues: CASSLVLAEETQYF. CDR3 bases: TGTGCCAGCAGCTTGGTACTAGCGGAAGAGACCCAGTACTTC.

This clone was counted a single time. J is TRBJ1-1 and V is TRBV5-5, with D hard to call. Germline V CDR1 and CDR2: SGHKS, YYEKEE (reference sequence). This CDR3 has 13 residues. Trimming removed 1 base at V and 2 bases at J, with 6 bases between. Here the CDR3 DNA reads TGTGCCAGCAGCTTGCAGATAAACACTGAAGCTTTCTTT. This translates into CASSLQINTEAFF.

J is TRBJ2-7 and V is TRBV6-5; TRBD1 is a possible D gene (6 bases). The CDR3 totals 15 residues. Germline V gene data show CDR1 as MNHEY and CDR2 as SVGAGI. V was trimmed by 4 bases and J by 0 bases, leaving 13 bases between them. The CDR3 here is CASSLRGLGSYEQYF. CDR3 nucleotides: TGTGCCAGCAGTTTAAGGGGGTTAGGCTCCTACGAGCAGTACTTC.

This chain links TRBV2 with TRBJ2-7; TRBD2 agrees at 8 bases. With 3 bases clipped from V and 4 bases from J, the junction kept 8 bases outside the gene matches. From germline, CDR1 is SNHLY and CDR2 FYNNEI. The CDR3 is 15 residues long. The CDR3 protein is CASSEEGLVGYEQYF. The CDR3 nucleotides are TGTGCCAGCAGTGAGGAGGGACTAGTAGGGTACGAGCAGTACTTC.

The chain carries TRBV6-5 and TRBJ1-1; D gene ambiguous. CDR1 is MNHEY, CDR2 SVGAGI, per germline. The CDR3 is made up of 13 amino acids. V lost 7 bases and J lost 4, with 13 bases in between. The CDR3 DNA is TGTGCCAGCATGTTGAGGGTCCGCACTGAAGCTTTCTTT. As protein: CASMLRVRTEAFF.

The gene calls are TRBV19 and TRBJ2-1; TRBD2 might be the D (5 bases). Germline lookup yields CDR1 LNHDA and CDR2 SQIVND (reference sequence). V lost 0 bases and J 6 bases, leaving 12 bases between the germline ends. The length of the CDR3 is 15 residues. DNA of the CDR3: TGTGCCAGTAGTATAGAGGCCTCGGGGTTCAATGAGCAGTTCTTC. Translating it yields CASSIEASGFNEQFF.